The TCR beta chain described here comes from a study of a mutant IDH1 vaccine in newly diagnosed glioma. Notes on the study in general: Pseudoprogression apparently lacked any relation to changes in top peripheral T cell clonotypes.

Germline assignment: CDR1 SGHDT and CDR2 YYEEEE. CDR3 length: 13 amino acids. Trimming took 4 bases from V and 6 from J; bases not matched to a gene: 7. Time point: week 35, safety follow-up. Each vaccine dose was 300 ug of mutant IDH1 20-mer peptide, with topical imiquimod. Those who donated had recent WHO grade 3 or 4 IDH1-mutant, ATRX-lost astrocytomas. Note on this clone: No antigen is known for it.

Sequencing used immunoSEQ multiplex PCR; TCRdb keeps in-frame clones, though not all of them. The profile shows approximately 50,000 clones, roughly 90% of them singletons. This TCR came from a man aged 35 to 55 with glioma. The sequenced sample was PBMCs, obtained from a glioma patient whose treatment included an IDH1 peptide vaccine. The chain has TRBV5-6 and TRBJ2-7; the match to TRBD1 covers 7 bases. The CDR3 sequence: CASSADRDTEQYF. CDR3 nucleotides: TGTGCCAGCAGCGCAGACAGGGATACCGAGCAGTACTTC. Together with reference TRBV5-6 and TRBJ2-7, the CDR3 gives the full variable domain: DAGVTQSPTHLIKTRGQQVTLRCSPKSGHDTVSWYQQALGQGPQFIFQYYEEEERQRGNFPDRFSGHQFPNYSSELNVNALLLGDSALYLCASSADRDTEQYFGPGTRLTVT.